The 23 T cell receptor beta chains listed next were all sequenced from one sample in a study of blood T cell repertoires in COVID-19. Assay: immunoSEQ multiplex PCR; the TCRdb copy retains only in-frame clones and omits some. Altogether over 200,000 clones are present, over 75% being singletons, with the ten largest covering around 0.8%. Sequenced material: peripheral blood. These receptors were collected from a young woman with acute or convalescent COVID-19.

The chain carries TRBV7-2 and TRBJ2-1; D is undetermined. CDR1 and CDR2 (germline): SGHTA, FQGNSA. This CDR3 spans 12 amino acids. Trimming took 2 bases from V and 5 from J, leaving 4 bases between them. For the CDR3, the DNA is TGTGCCAGCAGCTTACTTGACAATGAGCAGTTCTTC. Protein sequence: CASSLLDNEQFF.

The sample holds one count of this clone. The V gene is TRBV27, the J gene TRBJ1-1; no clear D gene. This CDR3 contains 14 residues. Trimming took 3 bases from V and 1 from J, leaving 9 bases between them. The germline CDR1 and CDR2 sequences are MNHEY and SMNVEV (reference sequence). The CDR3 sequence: CASSFGTPNTEAFF. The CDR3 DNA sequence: TGTGCCAGCAGTTTTGGCACACCGAACACTGAAGCTTTCTTT.

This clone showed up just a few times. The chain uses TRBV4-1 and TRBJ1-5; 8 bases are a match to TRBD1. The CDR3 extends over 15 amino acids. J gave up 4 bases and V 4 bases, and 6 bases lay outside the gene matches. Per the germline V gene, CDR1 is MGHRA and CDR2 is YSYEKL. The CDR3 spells CASSPRQGRNQPQHF. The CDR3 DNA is TGCGCCAGCAGCCCAAGACAGGGGCGGAATCAGCCCCAGCATTTT.

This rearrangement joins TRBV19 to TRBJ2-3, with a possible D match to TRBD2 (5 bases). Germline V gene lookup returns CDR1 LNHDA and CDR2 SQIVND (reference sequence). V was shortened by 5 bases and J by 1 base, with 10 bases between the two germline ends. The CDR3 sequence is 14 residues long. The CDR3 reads CASSRRGRTDTQYF. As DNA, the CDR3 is TGTGCCAGTAGTCGGCGCGGGCGCACAGATACGCAGTATTTT. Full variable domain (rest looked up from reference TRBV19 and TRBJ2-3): DGGITQSPKYLFRKEGQNVTLSCEQNLNHDAMYWYRQDPGQGLRLIYYSQIVNDFQKGDIAEGYSVSREKKESFPLTVTSAQKNPTAFYLCASSRRGRTDTQYFGPGTRLTVL.

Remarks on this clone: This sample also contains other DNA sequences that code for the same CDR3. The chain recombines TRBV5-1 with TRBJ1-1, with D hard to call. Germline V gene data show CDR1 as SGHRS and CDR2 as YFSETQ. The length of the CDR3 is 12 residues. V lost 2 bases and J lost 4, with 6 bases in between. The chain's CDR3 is CASSFGGTEAFF. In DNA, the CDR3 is TGCGCCAGCAGCTTCGGAGGCACTGAAGCTTTCTTT.

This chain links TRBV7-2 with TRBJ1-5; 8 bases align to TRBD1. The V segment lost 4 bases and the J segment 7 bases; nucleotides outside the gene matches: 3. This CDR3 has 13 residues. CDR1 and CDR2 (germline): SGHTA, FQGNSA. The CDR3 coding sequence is TGTGCCAGCAGCTACAGGGGGGGCCAGCCCCAGCATTTT. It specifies CASSYRGGQPQHF.

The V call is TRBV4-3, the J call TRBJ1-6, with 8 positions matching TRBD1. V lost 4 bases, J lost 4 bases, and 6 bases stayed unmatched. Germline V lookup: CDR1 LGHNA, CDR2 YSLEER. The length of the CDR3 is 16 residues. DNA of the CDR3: TGCGCCAGCAGCCCCTGGACAGGGCAATATAATTCACCCCTCCACTTT. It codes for CASSPWTGQYNSPLHF.

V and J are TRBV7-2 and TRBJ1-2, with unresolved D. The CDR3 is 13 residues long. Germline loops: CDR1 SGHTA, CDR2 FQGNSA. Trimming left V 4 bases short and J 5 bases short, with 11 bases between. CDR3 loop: CASSSTDSYGYTF. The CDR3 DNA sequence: TGTGCCAGCAGCTCGACCGACTCGTATGGCTACACCTTC.

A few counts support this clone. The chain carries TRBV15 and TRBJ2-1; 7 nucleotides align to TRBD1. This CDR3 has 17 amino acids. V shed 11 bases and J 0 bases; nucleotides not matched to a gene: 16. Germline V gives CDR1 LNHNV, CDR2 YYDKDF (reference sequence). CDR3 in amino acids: CASTGYRGVSSYNEQFF. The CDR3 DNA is TGTGCCTCGACGGGGTACAGGGGAGTAAGCTCCTACAATGAGCAGTTCTTC.

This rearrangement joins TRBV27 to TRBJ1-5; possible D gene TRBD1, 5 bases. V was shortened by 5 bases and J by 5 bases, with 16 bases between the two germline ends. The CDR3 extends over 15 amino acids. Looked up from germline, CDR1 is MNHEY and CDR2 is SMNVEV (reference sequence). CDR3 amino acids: CASSPQLAGYQPQHF. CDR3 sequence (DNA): TGTGCCAGCAGTCCCCAGCTCGCAGGGTATCAGCCCCAGCATTTT.

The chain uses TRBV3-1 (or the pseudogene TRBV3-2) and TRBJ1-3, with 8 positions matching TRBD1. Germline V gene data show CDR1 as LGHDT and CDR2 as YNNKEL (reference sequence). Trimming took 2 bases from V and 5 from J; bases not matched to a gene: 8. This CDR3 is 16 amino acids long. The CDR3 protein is CASSQPRTGSRNTIYF. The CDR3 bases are TGTGCCAGCAGCCAACCGCGGACAGGGTCGAGAAACACCATATATTTT.

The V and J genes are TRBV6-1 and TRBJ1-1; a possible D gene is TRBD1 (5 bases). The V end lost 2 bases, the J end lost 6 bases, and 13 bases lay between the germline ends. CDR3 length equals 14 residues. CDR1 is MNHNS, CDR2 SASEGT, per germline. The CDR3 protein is CASSERGGWAEAFF. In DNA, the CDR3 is TGTGCCAGCAGTGAACGCGGGGGATGGGCTGAAGCTTTCTTT.

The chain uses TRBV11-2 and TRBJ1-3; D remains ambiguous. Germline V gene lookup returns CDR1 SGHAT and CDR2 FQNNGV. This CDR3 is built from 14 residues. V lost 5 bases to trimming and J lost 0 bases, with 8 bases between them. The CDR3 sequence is CASSLRNSGNTIYF. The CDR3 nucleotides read TGTGCCAGCAGCCTCAGGAACTCTGGAAACACCATATATTTT.

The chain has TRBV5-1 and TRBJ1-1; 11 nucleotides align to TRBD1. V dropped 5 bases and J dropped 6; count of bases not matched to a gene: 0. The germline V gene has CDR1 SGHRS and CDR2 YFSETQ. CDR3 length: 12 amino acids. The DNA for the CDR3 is TGCGCCAGCAGGGGACAGGGGGCTGAAGCTTTCTTT. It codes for CASRGQGAEAFF.

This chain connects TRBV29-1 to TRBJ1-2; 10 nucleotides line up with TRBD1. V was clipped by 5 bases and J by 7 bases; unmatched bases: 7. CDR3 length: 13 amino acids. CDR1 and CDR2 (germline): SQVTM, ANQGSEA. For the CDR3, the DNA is TGCAGCGTTTCCCGGGACAGGGGATCTGGCTACACCTTC. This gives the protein CSVSRDRGSGYTF.

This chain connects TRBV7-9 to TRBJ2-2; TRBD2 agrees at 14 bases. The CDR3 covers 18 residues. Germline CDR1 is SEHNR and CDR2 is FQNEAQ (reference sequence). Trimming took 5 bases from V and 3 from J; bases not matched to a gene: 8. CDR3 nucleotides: TGTGCCAGCAGCCCCGGGACTAGCGGGAGTCCCCACACCGGGGAGCTGTTTTTT. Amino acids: CASSPGTSGSPHTGELFF.

DNA of the CDR3: TGTGCCATCAGTGAGTCTGGACTAGAGGTTACTGAGCAGTTCTTC. Its protein is CAISESGLEVTEQFF. This chain connects TRBV10-3 to TRBJ2-1; TRBD2 matches 7 bases. Germline CDR1 reads ENHRY; CDR2 reads SYGVKD. This CDR3 is 15 amino acids long. V shed 0 bases and J 9 bases; nucleotides not matched to a gene: 8.

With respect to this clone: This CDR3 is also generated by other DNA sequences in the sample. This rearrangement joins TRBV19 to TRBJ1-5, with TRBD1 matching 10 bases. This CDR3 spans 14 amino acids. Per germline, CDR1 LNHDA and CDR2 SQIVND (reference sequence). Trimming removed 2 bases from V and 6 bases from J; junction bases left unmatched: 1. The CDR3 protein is CASSIRDRGQPQHF. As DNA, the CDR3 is TGTGCCAGTAGTATACGGGACAGGGGTCAGCCCCAGCATTTT.

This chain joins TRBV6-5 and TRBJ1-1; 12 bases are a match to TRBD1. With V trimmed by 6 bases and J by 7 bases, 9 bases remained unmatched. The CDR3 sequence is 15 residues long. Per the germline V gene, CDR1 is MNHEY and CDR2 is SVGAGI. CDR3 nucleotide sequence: TGTGCCAGCAGGGGACAGGGGGCAATATACGGTGAAGCTTTCTTT. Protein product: CASRGQGAIYGEAFF.

The CDR3 DNA is TGTGCCAGCAGCCTAACTAGCGTGACCTACAATGAGCAGTTCTTC. Encoded protein: CASSLTSVTYNEQFF. The chain combines TRBV6-6 with TRBJ2-1, with TRBD2 matching over 7 bases. The length of the CDR3 is 15 residues. V lost 6 bases and J lost 2; bases outside the gene matches: 7. Looked up from germline, CDR1 is MNHNY and CDR2 is SVGAGI (reference sequence).

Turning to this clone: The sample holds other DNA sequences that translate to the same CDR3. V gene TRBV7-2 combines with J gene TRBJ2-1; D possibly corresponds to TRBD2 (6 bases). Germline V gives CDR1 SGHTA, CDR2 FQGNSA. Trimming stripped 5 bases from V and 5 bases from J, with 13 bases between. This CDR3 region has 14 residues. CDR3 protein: CASSLGRGNNEQFF. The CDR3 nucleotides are TGTGCCAGCAGCCTTGGGCGGGGTAACAATGAGCAGTTCTTC.

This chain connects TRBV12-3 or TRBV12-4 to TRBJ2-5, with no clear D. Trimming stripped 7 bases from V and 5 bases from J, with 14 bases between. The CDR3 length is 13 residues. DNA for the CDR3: TGTGCCAGCACCTTCCGGGTACTGGAGACCCAGTACTTC. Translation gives CASTFRVLETQYF.

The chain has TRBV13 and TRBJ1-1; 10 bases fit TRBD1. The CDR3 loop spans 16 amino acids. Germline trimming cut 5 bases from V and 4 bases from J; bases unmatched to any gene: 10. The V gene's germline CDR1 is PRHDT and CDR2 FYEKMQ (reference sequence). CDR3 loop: CASSPRDRGRGTEAFF. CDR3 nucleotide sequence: TGTGCCAGCAGCCCTAGGGACAGGGGAAGAGGCACTGAAGCTTTCTTT.